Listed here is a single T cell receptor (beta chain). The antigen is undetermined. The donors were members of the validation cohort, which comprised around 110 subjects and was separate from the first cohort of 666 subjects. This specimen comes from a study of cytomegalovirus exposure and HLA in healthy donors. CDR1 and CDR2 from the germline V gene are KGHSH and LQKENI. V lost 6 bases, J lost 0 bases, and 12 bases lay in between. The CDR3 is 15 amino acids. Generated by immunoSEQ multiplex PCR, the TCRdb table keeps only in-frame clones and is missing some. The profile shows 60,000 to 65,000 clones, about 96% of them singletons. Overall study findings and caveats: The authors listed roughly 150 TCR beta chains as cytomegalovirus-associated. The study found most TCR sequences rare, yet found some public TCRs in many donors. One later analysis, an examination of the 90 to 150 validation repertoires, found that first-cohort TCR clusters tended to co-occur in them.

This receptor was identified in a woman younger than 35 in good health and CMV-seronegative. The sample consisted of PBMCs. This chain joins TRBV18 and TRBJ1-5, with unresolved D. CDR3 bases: TGTGCCAGCTCGCCCAACAGTTATAGCAATCAGCCCCAGCATTTT. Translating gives CASSPNSYSNQPQHF.